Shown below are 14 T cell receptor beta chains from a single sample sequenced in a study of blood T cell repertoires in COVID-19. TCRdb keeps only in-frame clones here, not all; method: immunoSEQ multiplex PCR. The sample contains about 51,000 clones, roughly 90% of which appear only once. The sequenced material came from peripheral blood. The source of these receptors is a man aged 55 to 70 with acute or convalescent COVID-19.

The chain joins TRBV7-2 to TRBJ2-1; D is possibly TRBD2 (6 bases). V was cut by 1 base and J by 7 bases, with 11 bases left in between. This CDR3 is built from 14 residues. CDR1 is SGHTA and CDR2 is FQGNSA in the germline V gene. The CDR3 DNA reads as TGTGCCAGCAGCTTAGTACTAGCAACTAATGAGCAGTTCTTC. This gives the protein CASSLVLATNEQFF.

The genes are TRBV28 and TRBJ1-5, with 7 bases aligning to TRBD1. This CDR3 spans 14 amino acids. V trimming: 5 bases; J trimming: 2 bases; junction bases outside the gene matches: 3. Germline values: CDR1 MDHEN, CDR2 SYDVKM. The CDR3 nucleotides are TGTGCCAGCAGTCCCGACAGGGGCAATCAGCCCCAGCATTTT. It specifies CASSPDRGNQPQHF.

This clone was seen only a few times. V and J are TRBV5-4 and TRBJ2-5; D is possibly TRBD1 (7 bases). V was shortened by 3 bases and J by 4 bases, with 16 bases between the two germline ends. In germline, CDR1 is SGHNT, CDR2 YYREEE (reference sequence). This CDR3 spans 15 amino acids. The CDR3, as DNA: TGTGCCAGCAGCTCAGGGGGGTTGTCAGGAGAGACCCAGTACTTC. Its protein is CASSSGGLSGETQYF.

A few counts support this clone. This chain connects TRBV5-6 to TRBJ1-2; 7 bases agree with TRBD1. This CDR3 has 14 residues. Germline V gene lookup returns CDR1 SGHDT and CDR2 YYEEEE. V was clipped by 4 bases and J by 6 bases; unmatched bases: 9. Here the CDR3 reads CASSQYTGEDGYTF. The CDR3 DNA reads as TGTGCCAGCAGCCAATACACAGGGGAGGATGGCTACACCTTC.

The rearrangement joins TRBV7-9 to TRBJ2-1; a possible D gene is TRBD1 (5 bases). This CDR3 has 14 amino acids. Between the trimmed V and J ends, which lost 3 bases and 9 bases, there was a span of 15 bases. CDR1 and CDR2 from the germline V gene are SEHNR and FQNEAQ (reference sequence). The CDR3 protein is CASSFFKGKIEQFF. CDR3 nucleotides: TGTGCCAGCAGCTTCTTCAAGGGGAAAATTGAGCAGTTCTTC.

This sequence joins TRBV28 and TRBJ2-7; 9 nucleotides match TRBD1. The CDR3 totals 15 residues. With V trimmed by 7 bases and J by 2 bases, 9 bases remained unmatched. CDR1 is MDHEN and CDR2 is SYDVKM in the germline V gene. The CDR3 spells CASKEQGAGTYEQYF. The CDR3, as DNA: TGTGCCAGCAAAGAACAGGGGGCCGGGACCTACGAGCAGTACTTC.

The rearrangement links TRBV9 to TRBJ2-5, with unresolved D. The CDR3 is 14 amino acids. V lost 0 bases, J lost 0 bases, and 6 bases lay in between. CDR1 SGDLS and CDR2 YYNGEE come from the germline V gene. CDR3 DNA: TGTGCCAGCAGCGTAGCCCCTTACCAAGAGACCCAGTACTTC. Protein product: CASSVAPYQETQYF.

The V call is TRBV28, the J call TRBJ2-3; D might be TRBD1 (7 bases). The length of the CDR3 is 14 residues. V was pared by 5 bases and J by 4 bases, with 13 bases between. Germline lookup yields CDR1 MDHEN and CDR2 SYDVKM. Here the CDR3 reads CASSGTQGADTQYF. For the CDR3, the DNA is TGTGCCAGCAGTGGGACTCAGGGGGCAGATACGCAGTATTTT.

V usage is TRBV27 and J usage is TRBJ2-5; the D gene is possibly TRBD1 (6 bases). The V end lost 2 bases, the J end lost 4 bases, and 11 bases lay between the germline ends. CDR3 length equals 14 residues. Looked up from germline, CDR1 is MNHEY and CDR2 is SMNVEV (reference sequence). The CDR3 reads CASSLQSRGETQYF. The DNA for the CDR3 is TGTGCCAGCAGTTTACAGTCCAGGGGAGAGACCCAGTACTTC.

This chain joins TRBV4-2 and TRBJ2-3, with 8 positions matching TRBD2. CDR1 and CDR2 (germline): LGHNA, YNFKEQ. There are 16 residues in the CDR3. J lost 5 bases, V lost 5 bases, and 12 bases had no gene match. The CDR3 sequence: CASSDTLRGRRDTQYF. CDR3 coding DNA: TGTGCCAGCAGCGATACTCTACGCGGGAGGAGAGATACGCAGTATTTT.

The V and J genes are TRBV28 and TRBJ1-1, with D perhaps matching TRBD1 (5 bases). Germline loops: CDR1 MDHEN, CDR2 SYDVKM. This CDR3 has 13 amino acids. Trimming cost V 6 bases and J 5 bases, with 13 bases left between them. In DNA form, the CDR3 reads TGTGCCAGCAGGTGGGGGGGTTGGACTGAAGCTTTCTTT. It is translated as CASRWGGWTEAFF.

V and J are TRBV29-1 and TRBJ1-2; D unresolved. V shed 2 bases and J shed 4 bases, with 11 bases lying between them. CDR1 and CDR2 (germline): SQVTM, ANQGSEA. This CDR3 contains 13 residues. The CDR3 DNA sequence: TGCAGCGTTGAAATACTAAGCCTCTATGGCTACACCTTC. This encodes CSVEILSLYGYTF.

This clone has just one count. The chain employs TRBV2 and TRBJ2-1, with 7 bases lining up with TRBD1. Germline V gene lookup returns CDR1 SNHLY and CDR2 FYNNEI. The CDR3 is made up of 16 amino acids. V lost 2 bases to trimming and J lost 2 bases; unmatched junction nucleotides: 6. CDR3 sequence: CASSELNRGPYNEQFF. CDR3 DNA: TGTGCCAGCAGTGAACTAAACAGGGGCCCCTACAATGAGCAGTTCTTC.

CDR3 DNA: TGTGCCAGCAGCCAAGATCGCGGGGACCCCACAGATACGCAGTATTTT. Protein product: CASSQDRGDPTDTQYF. V is TRBV4-2 and J is TRBJ2-3, with D possibly matching TRBD2 (6 bases). This CDR3 is built from 16 residues. Germline CDR1 reads LGHNA; CDR2 reads YNFKEQ. V lost 0 bases to trimming and J lost 2 bases, with 12 bases between them.